Described below is a single T cell receptor (beta chain) sequence and its context. Antigen unknown. Germline and junction disagree at one end, which may indicate a read error. The CDR3 is made up of 17 amino acids. Germline V gene lookup returns CDR1 SEHNR and CDR2 FQNEAQ (reference sequence). The data derive from a study of cytomegalovirus exposure and HLA in healthy donors. Whole-study findings and limits: The authors judged a highly shared variant cluster likely a sequencing artifact.

The PCR made use of 60 Vbeta and 13 Jbeta primers. Method: immunoSEQ multiplex PCR; TCRdb's copy keeps in-frame clones and lacks some. The sample includes about 140,000 clones, 76% of them seen just once. The clonotype originates from a man aged 35 to 55 in good health and CMV-seronegative. This rearrangement joins TRBV7-9 to TRBJ2-4; 9 positions match TRBD2. The specimen sequenced was PBMCs. The CDR3 sequence is CSSSLVGRGGPQNIQYF. DNA for the CDR3: TGTTCCAGCAGCTTAGTTGGGCGGGGGGGCCCCCAAAACATTCAGTACTTC.